Listed here are 27 T cell receptor beta chains from one sample, sequenced in a study of regulatory T cells in long-lasting Graves disease. As to time point: newly diagnosed GD, antithyroid drugs for less than 3 months. Researchers made the TCR library from RNA that was extracted from PBMCs. Researchers made TCR beta libraries by using iRepertoire HTBI primers and running Arm-PCR on CDR3 regions. Using its own MiXCR run on the multiplex PCR reads, TCRdb lists one record per CDR3 protein. The table shows about 450,000 distinct CDR3 sequences, with 15% to 20% occurring only once. The same sample was also studied in work on T cells in Graves' hyperthyroidism and ophthalmopathy.

Sequencing used peripheral blood mononuclear cells (PBMCs), obtained at new diagnosis, from a patient treated with antithyroid drugs. The receptor set was obtained from a woman aged 30 to 39 with Graves disease.

This clonotype has more than one count but fewer than ten. This chain uses TRBV20-1 with TRBJ1-1, with 10 nucleotides matching TRBD1. Germline values: CDR1 DFQATT, CDR2 SNEGSKA (reference sequence). After removal of 0 bases from V and 5 bases from J, the junction contained 15 bases not matched to a gene. The CDR3 runs to 18 residues. CDR3 DNA: TGCAGTGCTAGAGATTGGAGAGGGACAGGGGTACAAGCGACTGAAGCTTTCTTT. This gives the protein CSARDWRGTGVQATEAFF.

This clonotype appeared many times. V usage is TRBV28 and J usage is TRBJ2-7, with no clear D. The germline CDR1 and CDR2 sequences are MDHEN and SYDVKM. The CDR3 sequence is 18 residues long. V gave up 4 bases and J gave up 4 bases, with 26 bases separating them. The CDR3 loop reads CASSSQFSRQSQVYEQYF. In nucleotides, the CDR3 is TGTGCCAGCAGTTCCCAGTTTAGCCGCCAGAGCCAGGTTTACGAGCAGTACTTC.

The table lists this clonotype with many counts. V usage is TRBV4-1 and J usage is TRBJ2-7; TRBD2 aligns across 14 bases. The trim removed 1 base at V and 3 bases at J, leaving 2 bases unmatched. CDR3 length: 16 residues. Germline V CDR1 and CDR2: MGHRA, YSYEKL. The CDR3 is CASSQVGTSGSYEQYF. CDR3 DNA sequence: TGCGCCAGCAGCCAAGTCGGGACTAGCGGGAGCTACGAGCAGTACTTC.

This clonotype was seen a handful of times. V gene TRBV6-1 combines with J gene TRBJ2-2, with D perhaps matching TRBD1 or TRBD2 (5 bases each). Trimming took off 10 bases at V and 1 base at J, with 13 bases between the two ends. The CDR3 is 14 residues long. From germline, CDR1 is MNHNS and CDR2 SASEGT. The CDR3 region has the DNA TGTGCCACCAGGGACCGCCGGAACACCGGGGAGCTGTTTTTT. Its translation: CATRDRRNTGELFF.

This clonotype was recorded once. CDR3 sequence: CSATRSGSSYEQYF. Written as DNA, the CDR3 is TGCAGTGCTACCCGTAGCGGGAGTTCCTACGAGCAGTACTTC. The chain recombines TRBV20-1 with TRBJ2-7; 9 nucleotides align to TRBD2. Germline-derived CDR1 and CDR2 are DFQATT and SNEGSKA (reference sequence). The CDR3 length is 14 residues. Trimming cost V 4 bases and J 1 base; bases outside gene matches: 5.

This clonotype was recorded many times. V gene TRBV10-3 combines with J gene TRBJ2-5; D may be TRBD2 (6 bases). TRBJ2-1 matches the DNA end more closely, so the J call is doubtful. Per the germline V gene, CDR1 is ENHRY and CDR2 is SYGVKD. This CDR3 has 13 residues. CDR3 loop: CAISESGGDEQFF. The CDR3 nucleotides read TGTGCCATCAGTGAGTCGGGGGGAGATGAGCAGTTCTTC.

The chain has TRBV5-1 and TRBJ1-2; 9 positions match TRBD1. The trim removed 7 bases at V and 5 bases at J, leaving 9 bases unmatched. The CDR3 is 14 amino acids. Germline assignment: CDR1 SGHRS and CDR2 YFSETQ. This CDR3 is CASGLGTGLYGYTF. In DNA form, the CDR3 reads TGCGCCAGCGGCCTTGGGACAGGGTTGTATGGCTACACCTTC.

This chain connects TRBV6-2 or TRBV6-3 to TRBJ2-3; D uncertain. The V and J ends lost 7 bases and 2 bases respectively, with 7 bases between them. The CDR3 is made up of 12 amino acids. Germline lookup yields CDR1 MNHEY and CDR2 SVGEGT. The CDR3 is CASNENTDTQYF. As DNA, the CDR3 is TGTGCCAGCAACGAAAACACAGATACGCAGTATTTT.

The chain recombines TRBV24-1 with TRBJ2-1; a possible D gene is TRBD1 (5 bases). This CDR3 spans 16 amino acids. Trimming took 5 bases from V and 0 from J, leaving 13 bases between them. Germline values: CDR1 KGHDR, CDR2 SFDVKD. CDR3 residues: CATSGADSISYNEQFF. The CDR3 DNA reads as TGTGCCACCAGTGGGGCTGACAGCATCTCCTACAATGAGCAGTTCTTC.

The chain couples TRBV24-1 to TRBJ2-5; D ambiguous. Trimming stripped 3 bases from V and 2 bases from J, with 9 bases between. Per the germline V gene, CDR1 is KGHDR and CDR2 is SFDVKD. The length of the CDR3 is 14 residues. This CDR3 reads CATSDPLRQETQYF. CDR3 nucleotides: TGTGCCACCAGTGATCCTCTACGTCAAGAGACCCAGTACTTC.

J is TRBJ1-2 and V is TRBV4-3; 7 bases agree with TRBD1. In germline, CDR1 is LGHNA, CDR2 YSLEER. The CDR3 sequence is 20 residues long. The J segment lost 2 bases and the V segment lost 1 base, leaving 19 bases of the junction unmatched. The CDR3 region has the DNA TGCGCCAGCAGCCAAGCGGGGGAGGTGTACAGGGGCCCGAAAAACTATGGCTACACCTTC. Protein product: CASSQAGEVYRGPKNYGYTF.

The J gene is TRBJ2-3, the V gene TRBV19, with 10 positions matching TRBD2. Germline values: CDR1 LNHDA, CDR2 SQIVND (reference sequence). V was pared by 3 bases and J by 5 bases, with 8 bases of the junction left unmatched. The CDR3 consists of 16 residues. CDR3 loop: CASSISLAGAGDTQYF. The CDR3 nucleotides read TGTGCCAGTAGTATTTCTCTAGCGGGAGCTGGAGATACGCAGTATTTT.

This clonotype was seen many times. The CDR3 spells CASSRTAASTDTQYF. In nucleotides, the CDR3 is TGTGCCAGCAGTCGGACGGCGGCTAGCACAGATACGCAGTATTTT. V is TRBV2 and J is TRBJ2-3; D not certain. V was trimmed by 5 bases and J by 0 bases, leaving 12 bases between them. The CDR3 extends over 15 amino acids. Germline CDR1 and CDR2: SNHLY and FYNNEI.

The chain links TRBV12-3 or TRBV12-4 to TRBJ1-4; D gene ambiguous. This CDR3 is built from 19 residues. The V gene lost 3 bases and the J gene lost 5 bases, with 25 bases spanning the gap. The DNA for the CDR3 is TGTGCCAGCAGTTTGGGCTCAGGTTGGCCTCATGCCGGGAATGAAAAACTGTTTTTT. It yields the protein CASSLGSGWPHAGNEKLFF.

This clonotype was counted a few times. This sequence joins TRBV3-1 and TRBJ2-3; maybe TRBD1 (6 bases). V gave up 5 bases and J gave up 8 bases, with 20 bases separating them. The CDR3 is 15 residues long. In germline, CDR1 is LGHDT, CDR2 YNNKEL (reference sequence). As DNA, the CDR3 is TGTGCCAGCAGCACGACTGCGATCCTAGGGGGTACGCAGTATTTT. Its translation: CASSTTAILGGTQYF.

This clonotype was seen a single time. V usage is TRBV6-2 or TRBV6-3 and J usage is TRBJ2-2; TRBD2 matches 8 bases. V shed 7 bases and J 4 bases; nucleotides not matched to a gene: 11. Germline V gene data show CDR1 as MNHEY and CDR2 as SVGEGT. CDR3 length: 16 residues. The CDR3 bases are TGTGCCAGCACGGCTCCGGGAGGGGGTTTCACCGGGGAGCTGTTTTTT. This gives the protein CASTAPGGGFTGELFF.

This clonotype has just a few counts. The V call is TRBV5-1, the J call TRBJ2-1; TRBD2 agrees at 7 bases. The CDR3 runs to 13 residues. The trim removed 4 bases at V and 7 bases at J, leaving 5 bases unmatched. CDR1 and CDR2 from the germline V gene are SGHRS and YFSETQ. The CDR3 region is CASSVGGWNEQFF. CDR3 DNA: TGCGCCAGCAGCGTCGGGGGGTGGAATGAGCAGTTCTTC.

V is TRBV28 and J is TRBJ1-1; no clear D. Looked up from germline, CDR1 is MDHEN and CDR2 is SYDVKM. The length of the CDR3 is 11 residues. CDR3 in DNA: TGTGCGAGCGGCCGGGGAACTGAAGCTTTCTTT. Its translation: CASGRGTEAFF.

The J gene is TRBJ2-7, the V gene TRBV6-2 or TRBV6-3, with D tentatively TRBD1 (6 bases). The CDR3 runs to 14 residues. Per the germline V gene, CDR1 is MNHEY and CDR2 is SVGEGT. Between the trimmed V and J ends, which lost 6 bases and 2 bases, there was a span of 14 bases. CDR3 residues: CASSLSGAPYEQYF. CDR3 coding DNA: TGTGCCAGCAGCCTCTCAGGGGCACCCTACGAGCAGTACTTC.

This clonotype came up many times. The CDR3 nucleotides read TGTGCCAGCAGCCCACTAATGGACAGGGAGCGACATGAGTACTTC. Its protein is CASSPLMDRERHEYF. J is TRBJ2-4 and V is TRBV7-9, with 8 positions matching TRBD1. The junction had 17 bases not matched to a gene; V was cut back by 5 bases and J by 14 bases. Germline-derived CDR1 and CDR2 are SEHNR and FQNEAQ (reference sequence). This CDR3 is 15 amino acids long. The full variable domain, in which reference TRBV7-9 and TRBJ2-4 provide the parts outside the CDR3, is DTGVSQNPRHKITKRGQNVTFRCDPISEHNRLYWYRQTLGQGPEFLTYFQNEAQLEKSRLLSDRFSAERPKGSFSTLEIQRTEQGDSAMYLCASSPLMDRERHEYFGAGTRLSVL.

In regard to this clonotype: This may come from a read error, since a much larger clone is one base off. The gene calls are TRBV12-3 or TRBV12-4 and TRBJ2-2, with 7 nucleotides matching TRBD2. Trimming took 3 bases from V and 6 from J; bases not matched to a gene: 7. This CDR3 is 15 amino acids long. The CDR3 spells CASSFVPGGPGELFF. The DNA for the CDR3 is TGTGCCAGCAGTTTTGTTCCGGGAGGTCCCGGGGAGCTGTTTTTT.

In this sample, this clonotype turned up a few times. The gene calls are TRBV27 and TRBJ2-1, with 11 positions matching TRBD2. Looked up from germline, CDR1 is MNHEY and CDR2 is SMNVEV (reference sequence). There are 17 residues in the CDR3. Trimming at V came to 5 bases and at J to 0 bases, leaving 6 bases not matched to a gene. The CDR3, as DNA: TGTGCCAGCAGTGGGCTAGCGGGAGGCCACTCCTACAATGAGCAGTTCTTC. Translated, it gives CASSGLAGGHSYNEQFF.

This rearrangement joins TRBV24-1 to TRBJ2-5; D may be TRBD1 or TRBD2 (6 bases each). Germline CDR1 and CDR2: KGHDR and SFDVKD. V lost 3 bases and J lost 1, with 17 bases in between. The length of the CDR3 is 17 residues. CDR3 sequence (DNA): TGTGCCACCAGTGATCCATCACTAGCAGGGGCCCAAGAGACCCAGTACTTC. It yields the protein CATSDPSLAGAQETQYF.

This clonotype was counted at least ten times. The rearrangement links TRBV2 to TRBJ2-2; weak D call: TRBD2 (5 bases). The CDR3 is 14 residues long. Trimming shortened V by 4 bases and J by 2 bases, and 8 bases separated the two germline ends. Germline assignment: CDR1 SNHLY and CDR2 FYNNEI. The CDR3 nucleotides are TGTGCCAGCAGTGTGGGGAGAAACACCGGGGAGCTGTTTTTT. Protein: CASSVGRNTGELFF.

Ten or more counts support this clonotype. The chain combines TRBV7-2 with TRBJ2-7, with TRBD2 identical over 8 bases. The trim removed 2 bases at V and 0 bases at J, leaving 3 bases unmatched. This CDR3 region has 15 residues. The V gene's germline CDR1 is SGHTA and CDR2 FQGNSA. The CDR3 is CASSLTGLGSYEQYF. DNA for the CDR3: TGTGCCAGCAGCTTAACGGGACTAGGCTCCTACGAGCAGTACTTC.

The sample holds many counts of this clonotype. The V and J genes are TRBV12-3 or TRBV12-4 and TRBJ1-4; D is uncertain. The CDR3 runs 15 residues. Trimming cost V 5 bases and J 7 bases, with 17 bases left between them. The CDR3 DNA reads TGTGCCAGCAGTCCCGACCCGGGTGGTGCTGAAAAACTGTTTTTT. Protein: CASSPDPGGAEKLFF.

At least ten counts were recorded for this clonotype. The V gene is TRBV30, the J gene TRBJ1-1; a weak D match, TRBD1 (5 bases). Germline CDR1 is GTSNPN and CDR2 is SVGIG (reference sequence). The V end lost 2 bases, the J end lost 4 bases, and 23 bases lay between the germline ends. This CDR3 is built from 17 residues. CDR3 nucleotides: TGTGCCTGGAGTAGGCGGGGGATATTGAGTCGGGGCACTGAAGCTTTCTTT. Protein sequence: CAWSRRGILSRGTEAFF.